This entry lists 17 T cell receptor beta chains sequenced from one sample in a study of OX40 agonist ivuxolimab in advanced cancers. Clones were read by immunoSEQ multiplex PCR, and TCRdb kept only the in-frame ones, dropping some. The sample carries over 30,000 clones, about three quarters recorded once. Specimen: CD4+ or CD8+ T cells sorted from blood, collected in a trial of the OX40 agonist ivuxolimab. The source is an adult with an advanced solid tumor such as melanoma, head and neck, liver or kidney cancer.

This clone was recorded a few times. This chain connects TRBV7-2 to TRBJ1-6, with D unclear. V was pared by 1 base and J by 10 bases, with 14 bases between. The length of the CDR3 is 15 residues. Germline CDR1 SGHTA, CDR2 FQGNSA. As DNA, the CDR3 is TGTGCCAGCAGCTTAGATATGGGGTTAGGCTCACCCCTCCACTTT. As protein: CASSLDMGLGSPLHF.

The chain couples TRBV6-5 to TRBJ2-1; D is perhaps TRBD1 or TRBD2 (5 bases each). Germline lookup yields CDR1 MNHEY and CDR2 SVGAGI. The V end lost 6 bases, the J end lost 5 bases, and 17 bases lay between the germline ends. This CDR3 spans 15 amino acids. CDR3 coding DNA: TGTGCCAGCAGGGCCCCCGGGACGGAGAACAATGAGCAGTTCTTC. Translation: CASRAPGTENNEQFF.

The chain recombines TRBV28 with TRBJ2-3; tentatively, D is TRBD1 (6 bases). Deletions cut 2 bases from V and 6 bases from J, with 6 bases between. There are 12 residues in the CDR3. The germline CDR1 and CDR2 sequences are MDHEN and SYDVKM. The CDR3 loop is CASSLQGDTQYF. The CDR3 DNA reads TGTGCCAGCAGTTTACAGGGGGATACGCAGTATTTT.

The chain recombines TRBV6-5 with TRBJ2-1, with no clear D. Germline loops: CDR1 MNHEY, CDR2 SVGAGI. V shed 5 bases and J shed 7 bases, with 15 bases lying between them. The CDR3 sequence is 14 residues long. The CDR3 is CASSEVGRSNEQFF. Written as DNA, the CDR3 is TGTGCCAGCAGTGAAGTAGGTAGGAGTAATGAGCAGTTCTTC.

Remarks on this clone: The junction departs from germline at one end; a sequencing error may be responsible. The genes are TRBV6-1 and TRBJ2-3, with D perhaps matching TRBD1 (5 bases). Germline lookup yields CDR1 MNHNS and CDR2 SASEGT. This CDR3 region has 13 residues. This CDR3 reads CASREGVLDTQYF. Here the CDR3 DNA reads TGTGCCAGCAGAGAAGGGGTTCTGGATACGCAGTATTTT.

The chain has TRBV7-2 and TRBJ2-5; 8 nucleotides match TRBD2. The V gene end was trimmed by 2 bases and the J gene end by 7 bases; junction bases not matched to a gene: 18. This CDR3 is built from 18 residues. Germline V gene sequence: CDR1 SGHTA, CDR2 FQGNSA. CDR3: CASSLISDGRARGGTQYF. CDR3 sequence (DNA): TGTGCCAGCAGCTTAATCTCTGACGGGAGGGCTAGGGGTGGGACCCAGTACTTC.

V usage is TRBV7-3 and J usage is TRBJ2-1, with D possibly matching TRBD1 (5 bases). CDR1 SGHTA and CDR2 FQGTGA come from the germline V gene. The CDR3 extends over 12 amino acids. Trimming took 1 base from V and 9 from J, leaving 7 bases between them. CDR3 nucleotides: TGTGCCAGCAGCTTAATAGGGGCTGAGCAGTTCTTC. Encoded protein: CASSLIGAEQFF. Combining the CDR3 with reference TRBV7-3 and TRBJ2-1 gives the whole variable domain GAGVSQTPSNKVTEKGKYVELRCDPISGHTALYWYRQSLGQGPEFLIYFQGTGAADDSGLPNDRFFAVRPEGSVSTLKIQRTERGDSAVYLCASSLIGAEQFFGPGTRLTVL.

The V and J genes are TRBV11-2 and TRBJ2-2; D gene uncertain. V was shortened by 3 bases and J by 0 bases, with 2 bases between the two germline ends. Germline V gene sequence: CDR1 SGHAT, CDR2 FQNNGV. The CDR3 is 13 amino acids. In DNA, the CDR3 is TGTGCCAGCAGCTTCACGAACACCGGGGAGCTGTTTTTT. Translated: CASSFTNTGELFF.

The chain is built from TRBV7-9 and TRBJ2-1; 8 nucleotides agree with TRBD1. Germline CDR1 and CDR2: SEHNR and FQNEAQ (reference sequence). The CDR3 has 16 amino acids. V gave up 5 bases and J gave up 8 bases; unmatched junction bases: 14. The CDR3, as DNA: TGTGCCAGCAGCCCAGCCAGGGGGCAAAATTCCTATGAGCAGTTCTTC. The encoded protein is CASSPARGQNSYEQFF.

The chain employs TRBV6-5 and TRBJ2-2; D ambiguous. V lost 7 bases and J 6 bases, leaving 9 bases between the germline ends. CDR1 is MNHEY and CDR2 is SVGAGI in the germline V gene. The CDR3 is 12 amino acids. The CDR3 coding sequence is TGTGCCAGCACTTCCCGTCCCGGGGAGCTGTTTTTT. Translation: CASTSRPGELFF.

The chain recombines TRBV14 with TRBJ2-5, with unresolved D. The CDR3 consists of 15 residues. V was shortened by 0 bases and J by 5 bases, with 13 bases between the two germline ends. Germline V gene data show CDR1 as SGHDN and CDR2 as FVKESK. CDR3 nucleotide sequence: TGTGCCAGCAGCCAAGATTACGGCCCAAGGGAGACCCAGTACTTC. This translates into CASSQDYGPRETQYF.

V gene TRBV7-1 combines with J gene TRBJ2-7, with TRBD1 as a possible D gene (6 bases). TRBV7-1 is filed as an ORF, its function uncertain. This CDR3 has 16 amino acids. The V end was cut by 6 bases, the J end by 3 bases, with 21 bases between. CDR3 sequence reads: CASRSNRVTPFYEQYF. In DNA form, the CDR3 reads TGTGCCAGCAGGTCTAACAGGGTTACCCCCTTCTACGAGCAGTACTTC.

The chain joins TRBV11-2 to TRBJ2-2; D is undetermined. Germline lookup yields CDR1 SGHAT and CDR2 FQNNGV. This CDR3 comprises 13 residues. Trimming removed 5 bases at V and 3 bases at J, with 7 bases between. The CDR3 region has the DNA TGTGCCAGCAGCCGTACGGACACCGGGGAGCTGTTTTTT. Protein sequence: CASSRTDTGELFF.

The J gene is TRBJ1-4, the V gene TRBV19; D remains unclear. CDR3 length: 14 amino acids. Germline V gives CDR1 LNHDA, CDR2 SQIVND (reference sequence). V shed 1 base and J shed 0 bases, with 3 bases lying between them. CDR3 in DNA: TGTGCCAGTAGTATAGGTGCAACTAATGAAAAACTGTTTTTT. Its protein is CASSIGATNEKLFF. The full variable domain, in which reference TRBV19 and TRBJ1-4 provide the parts outside the CDR3, is DGGITQSPKYLFRKEGQNVTLSCEQNLNHDAMYWYRQDPGQGLRLIYYSQIVNDFQKGDIAEGYSVSREKKESFPLTVTSAQKNPTAFYLCASSIGATNEKLFFGSGTQLSVL.

The V call is TRBV5-5, the J call TRBJ2-7, with D hard to call. Germline V gene data show CDR1 as SGHKS and CDR2 as YYEKEE (reference sequence). This CDR3 comprises 13 residues. V gave up 1 base and J gave up 3 bases, with 8 bases separating them. CDR3 bases: TGTGCCAGCAGCTTGTACCCGGGCTACGAGCAGTACTTC. This codes for CASSLYPGYEQYF.

The rearrangement uses TRBV4-2 and TRBJ2-1; 11 bases map to TRBD2. The trim removed 0 bases at V and 0 bases at J, leaving 7 bases unmatched. The CDR3 is 19 amino acids. Germline-derived CDR1 and CDR2 are LGHNA and YNFKEQ. CDR3 in amino acids: CASSQDPASGGTSYNEQFF. CDR3 nucleotides: TGTGCCAGCAGCCAAGATCCCGCTAGCGGGGGGACCTCCTACAATGAGCAGTTCTTC.

A remark on this clone: This is likely an artifact of a read error, given a far larger clone one base away. The chain uses TRBV6-7 and TRBJ1-6; possible D gene TRBD1, 5 bases. TRBV6-7 is identified as an open reading frame with a role that is uncertain. There are 13 residues in the CDR3. V dropped 2 bases and J dropped 9 bases, with 8 bases sitting between them. This CDR3 reads CASSYQGSSPLHF. The CDR3 bases are TGTGCCAGCAGTTACCAGGGAAGTTCACCCCTCCACTTT.